This TCR beta chain was identified in a study of T cells in Graves' hyperthyroidism and ophthalmopathy. Investigators excluded patients with uncontrolled infection, other autoimmune disease, pregnancy or lactation. Amplified TCR beta CDR3 regions derived from RNA transcripts. First-round RT-PCR of the TCR CDR3 relied on the HTBI primer set. One entry per CDR3 protein results from TCRdb running MiXCR on the multiplex PCR reads. The repertoire holds about 610,000 distinct CDR3 sequences, with over 12% as singletons. Trimming took 6 bases from V and 0 from J, leaving 12 bases between them. This CDR3 has 16 residues. CDR1 SGHVS and CDR2 FNYEAQ come from the germline V gene.

The receptor's source is a woman in her thirties or forties with Graves' ophthalmopathy. The chain combines TRBV7-6 with TRBJ2-6; no clear D. Sequences were obtained from blood. The CDR3 here is CASSLKDTSGANVLTF. The CDR3 region has the DNA TGTGCCAGCAGTTTAAAAGACACCTCTGGGGCCAACGTCCTGACTTTC.